A single sample is the source of the 13 T cell receptor beta chains below, sequenced in a study of T cell changes during pregnancy in multiple sclerosis. Using immunoSEQ multiplex PCR, the repertoire was profiled, and TCRdb retains in-frame clones only, with some absent. The sample lists around 60,000 clones; 94% were seen once. The material was CD8+ T cells from peripheral blood mononuclear cells, obtained in the third trimester of pregnancy. The origin of the receptors is a female donor with multiple sclerosis, enrolled in a pregnancy study.

V is TRBV10-3 and J is TRBJ1-2, with 7 bases that match TRBD1. CDR3 length: 14 amino acids. Trimming cost V 4 bases and J 5 bases; bases outside gene matches: 7. Germline CDR1 is ENHRY and CDR2 is SYGVKD. This CDR3 reads CAISVGTASYGYTF. In DNA form, the CDR3 reads TGTGCCATCAGTGTTGGGACAGCCTCATATGGCTACACCTTC.

In its sample, this clone was seen a few times. The rearrangement joins TRBV4-1 to TRBJ2-7; D perhaps matches TRBD1 (6 bases). V was trimmed by 0 bases and J by 6 bases, leaving 15 bases between them. The CDR3 runs to 15 residues. Looked up from germline, CDR1 is MGHRA and CDR2 is YSYEKL. The CDR3 region has the DNA TGCGCCAGCAGCCAAGATCCAGGGGAAATATTCGAGCAGTACTTC. The encoded protein is CASSQDPGEIFEQYF.

The V gene is TRBV28, the J gene TRBJ2-1; the D gene is possibly TRBD1 (6 bases). The CDR3 is 14 residues long. With 5 bases removed from V and 7 bases from J, the gap between germline ends came to 15 bases. Germline CDR1 reads MDHEN; CDR2 reads SYDVKM. The chain's CDR3 is CASSPLGGQNEQFF. DNA for the CDR3: TGTGCCAGCAGTCCCCTAGGGGGTCAAAATGAGCAGTTCTTC.

The rearrangement uses TRBV7-9 and TRBJ2-1, with D maybe TRBD1 (5 bases). V was trimmed by 4 bases and J by 6 bases, leaving 10 bases between them. CDR3 length: 13 residues. CDR1 is SEHNR, CDR2 FQNEAQ, per germline (reference sequence). The CDR3 region has the DNA TGTGCCAGCAGCTCAGGGTCCCCCAATGAGCAGTTCTTC. It translates to CASSSGSPNEQFF.

The rearrangement uses TRBV2 and TRBJ1-5, with 8 nucleotides matching TRBD1. After removal of 2 bases from V and 5 bases from J, the junction contained 8 bases not matched to a gene. Germline V gives CDR1 SNHLY, CDR2 FYNNEI. CDR3 length equals 16 residues. CDR3 DNA: TGTGCCAGCAGTGAATGGACAGGGAGAGGGGATCAGCCCCAGCATTTT. This gives the protein CASSEWTGRGDQPQHF.

This clone occurred once. J is TRBJ1-1 and V is TRBV29-1, with D hard to call. V dropped 2 bases and J dropped 6 bases, with 10 bases sitting between them. This CDR3 comprises 12 residues. Germline values: CDR1 SQVTM, CDR2 ANQGSEA. DNA of the CDR3: TGCAGCGTTGAACTGGGCTCCGCTGAAGCTTTCTTT. Translated: CSVELGSAEAFF.

The rearrangement uses TRBV5-6 and TRBJ1-1; D gene ambiguous. Per the germline V gene, CDR1 is SGHDT and CDR2 is YYEEEE. The CDR3 has 17 amino acids. V gave up 0 bases and J gave up 1 base, with 16 bases separating them. The CDR3 loop reads CASSLAVGAARNTEAFF. Written as DNA, the CDR3 is TGTGCCAGCAGCTTGGCGGTGGGCGCCGCCCGGAACACTGAAGCTTTCTTT.

The J gene is TRBJ2-1, the V gene TRBV7-2, with D possibly matching TRBD2 (5 bases). Germline CDR1 SGHTA, CDR2 FQGNSA. This CDR3 is built from 15 residues. Trimming pared 0 bases from V and 8 bases from J, leaving 14 bases between. The CDR3 here is CASSLAPGIGHEQFF. The CDR3 DNA reads as TGTGCCAGCAGCTTAGCGCCGGGAATAGGGCATGAGCAGTTCTTC. The variable domain in full, completed from reference TRBV7-2 and TRBJ2-1, reads GAGVSQSPSNKVTEKGKDVELRCDPISGHTALYWYRQSLGQGLEFLIYFQGNSAPDKSGLPSDRFSAERTGGSVSTLTIQRTQQEDSAVYLCASSLAPGIGHEQFFGPGTRLTVL.

The chain has TRBV6-4 and TRBJ2-1, with 8 positions matching TRBD2. Germline trimming cut 4 bases from V and 2 bases from J; bases unmatched to any gene: 7. Germline V gene lookup returns CDR1 MRHNA and CDR2 SNTAGT. This CDR3 has 16 amino acids. DNA for the CDR3: TGTGCCAGCAGTGCCCTAGCGGGTCGACCCTACAATGAGCAGTTCTTC. Protein sequence: CASSALAGRPYNEQFF.

The rearrangement joins TRBV27 to TRBJ2-7, with D possibly TRBD1 on 7 matching bases. CDR1 MNHEY and CDR2 SMNVEV come from the germline V gene (reference sequence). V was clipped by 0 bases and J by 5 bases, with 11 bases between them. The CDR3 covers 14 residues. CDR3 nucleotide sequence: TGTGCCAGCAGTTTATCAGCAGGGGGGAACGAGCAGTACTTC. Translated, it gives CASSLSAGGNEQYF.

This clone was observed a single time. The chain recombines TRBV4-1 with TRBJ1-5, with 8 bases identical to TRBD1. The CDR3 has 17 amino acids. CDR1 is MGHRA, CDR2 YSYEKL, per germline. The J segment lost 1 base and the V segment lost 0 bases, leaving 5 bases of the junction unmatched. The CDR3 reads CASSQDGTGLSNQPQHF. CDR3 nucleotide sequence: TGCGCCAGCAGCCAAGATGGGACAGGACTAAGCAATCAGCCCCAGCATTTT.

V and J are TRBV2 and TRBJ1-5, with 7 bases identical to TRBD1. V lost 1 base and J lost 1; bases outside the gene matches: 10. Looked up from germline, CDR1 is SNHLY and CDR2 is FYNNEI. The CDR3 has 18 residues. The CDR3 region is CASSEVWKDRSSNQPQHF. In nucleotides, the CDR3 is TGTGCCAGCAGTGAAGTGTGGAAGGACAGGTCCAGCAATCAGCCCCAGCATTTT.

J is TRBJ1-1 and V is TRBV6-4, with a possible D match to TRBD1 (5 bases). The CDR3 has 13 amino acids. Trimming removed 3 bases at V and 4 bases at J, with 9 bases between. CDR1 MRHNA and CDR2 SNTAGT come from the germline V gene. The CDR3 region is CASSESGVTEAFF. Written as DNA, the CDR3 is TGTGCCAGCAGTGAATCGGGGGTCACTGAAGCTTTCTTT.